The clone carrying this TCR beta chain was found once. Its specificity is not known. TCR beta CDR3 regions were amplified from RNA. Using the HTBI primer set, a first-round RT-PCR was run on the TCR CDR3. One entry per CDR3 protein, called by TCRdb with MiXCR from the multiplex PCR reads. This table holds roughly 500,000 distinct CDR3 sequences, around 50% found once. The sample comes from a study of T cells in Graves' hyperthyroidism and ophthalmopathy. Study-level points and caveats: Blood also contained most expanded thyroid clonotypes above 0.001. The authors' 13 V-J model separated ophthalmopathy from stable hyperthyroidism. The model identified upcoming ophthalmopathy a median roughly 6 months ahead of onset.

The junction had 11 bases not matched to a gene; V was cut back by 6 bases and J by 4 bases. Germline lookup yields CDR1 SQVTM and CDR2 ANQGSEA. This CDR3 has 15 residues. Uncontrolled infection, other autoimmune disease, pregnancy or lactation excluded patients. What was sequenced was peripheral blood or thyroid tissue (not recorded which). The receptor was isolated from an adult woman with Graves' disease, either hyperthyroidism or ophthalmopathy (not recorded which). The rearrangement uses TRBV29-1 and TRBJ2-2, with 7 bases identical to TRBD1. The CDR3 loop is CSVTVTGSGTGELFF. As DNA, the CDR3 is TGCAGCGTAACAGTGACAGGGTCCGGCACCGGGGAGCTGTTTTTT.